This TCR beta chain was observed in a study of T cells in localized non-small cell lung cancer. Of note for this clone: The antigen is unknown.

Study results and caveats: Heterogeneity cannot be ruled out, as sequencing used one tumor region only. Turning up in adjacent lung were a median approximately 57 of the top 100 tumor clones. There was an association of higher blood T cell density with longer overall survival. Adjacent uninvolved lung tissue had the highest T cell clonality, exceeding tumor.

Assay: immunoSEQ multiplex PCR; the TCRdb copy retains only in-frame clones and omits some. The table lists around 96,000 clones, approximately 90% of them singletons. Germline-derived CDR1 and CDR2 are LNHDA and SQIVND (reference sequence). Trimming cost V 6 bases and J 0 bases, with 12 bases left between them. The CDR3 contains 15 residues. The sample was PBMCs, taken before any cancer treatment. This TCR was sampled from a woman aged 35 to 70 with stage II squamous cell lung carcinoma. This chain uses TRBV19 with TRBJ2-1, with TRBD2 as a possible D gene (5 bases). CDR3 sequence reads: CASSRLSDSYNEQFF. The CDR3 DNA reads TGTGCCAGTAGCCGACTAAGCGACTCCTACAATGAGCAGTTCTTC.